This T cell receptor beta chain was profiled in a study of T cell responses to AZD1222 COVID-19 vaccine. Comments on this clone: Its antigen is still unknown.

TCRdb's copy holds only in-frame clones and misses some; the assay was immunoSEQ multiplex PCR. The table has 150,000 or so clones, approximately 88% seen once. The CDR3 loop spans 15 amino acids. With 4 bases removed from V and 0 bases from J, the gap between germline ends came to 10 bases. Germline loops: CDR1 LNHDA, CDR2 SQIVND (reference sequence). Study-wide findings and caveats: Clonal diversity may have been underestimated in mostly white British donors.

The V and J genes are TRBV19 and TRBJ1-3; D is unresolved. The receptor was derived from an adult in good health. Here the sequenced sample was peripheral blood, taken on day 0 of AZD1222 vaccination. CDR3 loop: CASSTSPSSGNTIYF. DNA of the CDR3: TGTGCCAGTAGTACCTCTCCGAGCTCTGGAAACACCATATATTTT.